This T cell receptor beta chain was obtained from a study of T cell repertoires in cytomegalovirus infection. Study overall: CMV infection plus the matching HLA type was flagged by public TCR beta signatures.

Each CDR3 protein is one row after TCRdb ran MiXCR on the reads. Of some 920,000 distinct CDR3 sequences in the sample, less than 35% were seen once. Germline CDR1 reads MNHEY; CDR2 reads SVGEGT. V lost 7 bases and J lost 0, with 13 bases in between. This CDR3 region has 15 residues. This clonotype showed up just once. Its antigen remains unknown. This receptor was taken from a human donor in good health (CMV status not recorded). Some clones in this sample may be carry-over from other donors' samples. V and J are TRBV6-2 or TRBV6-3 and TRBJ2-1, with TRBD1 as a possible D gene (5 bases). The sequencing here drew on cultured CD8+ T cells from PBMCs, taken from culture after CMV antigen stimulation. The CDR3 nucleotides read TGTGCCAGCACCTGGGGCATTAGCTCCTACAATGAGCAGTTCTTC. It is translated as CASTWGISSYNEQFF.